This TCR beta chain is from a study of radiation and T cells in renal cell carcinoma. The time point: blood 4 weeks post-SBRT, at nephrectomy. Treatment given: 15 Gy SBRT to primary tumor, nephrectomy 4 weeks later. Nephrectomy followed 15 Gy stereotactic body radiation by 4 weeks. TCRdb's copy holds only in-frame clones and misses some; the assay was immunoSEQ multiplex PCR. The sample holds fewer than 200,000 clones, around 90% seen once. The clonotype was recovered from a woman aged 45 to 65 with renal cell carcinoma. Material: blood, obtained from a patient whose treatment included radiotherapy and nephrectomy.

DNA for the CDR3: TGTGCCAGCAGGGGGACTAGTGCTAGCACAGATACGCAGTATTTT. Its protein product is CASRGTSASTDTQYF. This chain connects TRBV2 to TRBJ2-3; 8 nucleotides match TRBD2. With 6 bases clipped from V and 0 bases from J, the junction kept 5 bases outside the gene matches. This CDR3 has 15 amino acids. Per germline, CDR1 SNHLY and CDR2 FYNNEI.